This T cell receptor (beta chain) derives from a study of post-analysis software for immune sequencing data. Germline CDR1 and CDR2: KGHDR and SFDVKD. This CDR3 comprises 16 residues. Trimming removed 4 bases from V and 4 bases from J; junction bases left unmatched: 9. Prepared libraries of TCR beta cDNA carried unique molecular identifiers. TCRdb passed the PCR reads through MiXCR, listing each CDR3 protein once. This table has over 700,000 distinct CDR3 sequences, just under 30% appearing once. Study conclusions and caveats: A few TRBV segments appeared more often in patients than in controls, and TRBV5-6, TRBV5-1 and TRBV20-1 were among these.

Remarks on this clonotype: Its antigen remains unknown.

The sequence was collected from a girl between 10 and 17 years old with multiple sclerosis. Sequencing was done on a sample of blood. This chain uses TRBV24-1 with TRBJ1-2; 9 bases line up with TRBD1. CDR3 protein: CATSETTGGISYGYTF. CDR3 DNA sequence: TGTGCCACCAGTGAAACCACAGGGGGCATCAGCTATGGCTACACCTTC.